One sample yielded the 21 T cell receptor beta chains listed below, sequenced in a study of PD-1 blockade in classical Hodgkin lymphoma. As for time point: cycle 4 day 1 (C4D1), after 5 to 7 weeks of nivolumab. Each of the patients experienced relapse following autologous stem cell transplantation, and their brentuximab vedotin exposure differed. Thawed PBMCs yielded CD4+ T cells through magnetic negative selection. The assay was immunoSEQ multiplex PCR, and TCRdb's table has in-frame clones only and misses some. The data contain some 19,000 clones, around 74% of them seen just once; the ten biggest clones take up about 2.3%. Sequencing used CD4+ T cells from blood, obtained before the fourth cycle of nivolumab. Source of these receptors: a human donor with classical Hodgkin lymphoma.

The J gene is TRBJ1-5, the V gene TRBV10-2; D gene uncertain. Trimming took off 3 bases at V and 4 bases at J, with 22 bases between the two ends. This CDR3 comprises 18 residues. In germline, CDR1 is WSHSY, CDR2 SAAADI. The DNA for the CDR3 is TGCGCCAGCAGTGAACCCCCGGGATCTGGCAGAACTAATCAGCCCCAGCATTTT. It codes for CASSEPPGSGRTNQPQHF.

CDR3 DNA: TGTGCCAGCAGCTTAGAGTCTGTCAGGCCGACCTCTGGAAACACCATATATTTT. Encoded protein: CASSLESVRPTSGNTIYF. The J gene is TRBJ1-3, the V gene TRBV11-2; D remains unclear. Deletions cut 0 bases from V and 0 bases from J, with 15 bases between. Germline assignment: CDR1 SGHAT and CDR2 FQNNGV. The CDR3 spans 18 residues.

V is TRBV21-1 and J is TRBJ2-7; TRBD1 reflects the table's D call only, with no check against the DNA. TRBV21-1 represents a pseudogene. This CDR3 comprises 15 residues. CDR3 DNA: TGTGCCAGCAGCTCCGGGACAGAGCCTTCCTACGAGCAGTACGTC. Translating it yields CASSSGTEPSYEQYV.

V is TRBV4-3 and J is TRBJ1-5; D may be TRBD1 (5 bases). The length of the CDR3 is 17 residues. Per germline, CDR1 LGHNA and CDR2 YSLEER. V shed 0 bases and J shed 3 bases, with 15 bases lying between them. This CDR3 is CASSQDVRTRSNQPQHF. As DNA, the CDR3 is TGCGCCAGCAGCCAAGATGTCAGGACACGATCCAATCAGCCCCAGCATTTT.

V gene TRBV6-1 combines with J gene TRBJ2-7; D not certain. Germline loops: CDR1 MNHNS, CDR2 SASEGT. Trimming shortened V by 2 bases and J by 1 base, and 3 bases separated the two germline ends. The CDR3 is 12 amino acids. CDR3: CASSERSYEQYF. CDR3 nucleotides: TGTGCCAGCAGTGAAAGGTCCTACGAGCAGTACTTC.

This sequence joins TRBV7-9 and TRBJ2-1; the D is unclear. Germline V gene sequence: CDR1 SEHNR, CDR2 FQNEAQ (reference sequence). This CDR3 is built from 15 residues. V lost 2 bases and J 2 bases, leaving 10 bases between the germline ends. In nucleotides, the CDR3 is TGTGCCAGCAGCTTACCGGGCGGACCCTACAATGAGCAGTTCTTC. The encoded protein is CASSLPGGPYNEQFF.

Here the CDR3 DNA reads TGCGCCAGCAGCTTGGCCTGGGGGGCGCAAGAGACCCAGTACTTC. Protein: CASSLAWGAQETQYF. This chain links TRBV5-1 with TRBJ2-5, with D possibly called TRBD1 or TRBD2 (6 bases each). V was trimmed by 0 bases and J by 2 bases, leaving 11 bases between them. Germline V gene lookup returns CDR1 SGHRS and CDR2 YFSETQ. The CDR3 covers 15 residues.

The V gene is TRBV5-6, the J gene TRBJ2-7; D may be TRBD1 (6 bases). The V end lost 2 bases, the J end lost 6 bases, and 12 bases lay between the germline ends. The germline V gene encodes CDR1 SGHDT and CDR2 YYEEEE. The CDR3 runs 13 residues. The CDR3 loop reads CASSFGTTGEQYF. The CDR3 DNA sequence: TGTGCCAGCAGCTTCGGGACAACCGGCGAGCAGTACTTC.

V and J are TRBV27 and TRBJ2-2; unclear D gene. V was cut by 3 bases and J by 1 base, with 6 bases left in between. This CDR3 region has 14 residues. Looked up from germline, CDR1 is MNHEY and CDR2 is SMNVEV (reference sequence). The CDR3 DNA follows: TGTGCCAGCAGTTTTTCCGTGAACACCGGGGAGCTGTTTTTT. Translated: CASSFSVNTGELFF.

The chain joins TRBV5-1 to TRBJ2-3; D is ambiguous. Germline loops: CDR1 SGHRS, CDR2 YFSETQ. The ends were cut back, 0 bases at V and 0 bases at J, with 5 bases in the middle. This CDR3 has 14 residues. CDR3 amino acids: CASSLASSTDTQYF. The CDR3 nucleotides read TGCGCCAGCAGCTTGGCCAGTAGCACAGATACGCAGTATTTT.

The CDR3 DNA reads as TGTGCCAGCTCACCACCCGGAGTTCGCGAGCAGTACGTC. As protein: CASSPPGVREQYV. The chain links TRBV18 to TRBJ2-7; the D is unclear. Trimming took off 0 bases at V and 6 bases at J, with 9 bases between the two ends. The CDR3 runs 13 residues. Germline V CDR1 and CDR2: KGHSH, LQKENI.

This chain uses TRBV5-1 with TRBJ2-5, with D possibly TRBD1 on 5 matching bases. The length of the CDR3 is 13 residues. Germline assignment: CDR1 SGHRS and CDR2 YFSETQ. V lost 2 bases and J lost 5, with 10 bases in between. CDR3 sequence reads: CASSFQGGETQYF. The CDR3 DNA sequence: TGCGCCAGCAGCTTCCAGGGTGGGGAGACCCAGTACTTC.

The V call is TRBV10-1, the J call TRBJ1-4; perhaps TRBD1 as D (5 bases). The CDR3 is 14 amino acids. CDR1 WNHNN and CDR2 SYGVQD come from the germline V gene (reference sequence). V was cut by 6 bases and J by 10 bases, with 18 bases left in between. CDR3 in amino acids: CASSRDPGVGKLFF. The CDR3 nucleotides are TGCGCCAGCAGCCGGGACCCCGGAGTGGGAAAACTGTTTTTT.

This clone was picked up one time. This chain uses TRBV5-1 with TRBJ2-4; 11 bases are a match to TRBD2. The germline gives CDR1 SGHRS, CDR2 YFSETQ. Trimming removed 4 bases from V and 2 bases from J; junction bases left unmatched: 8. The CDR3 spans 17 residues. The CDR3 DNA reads TGCGCCAGCAGCCAGGATAGCGGGAGGGGGACCAAAAACATTCAGTACTTC. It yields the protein CASSQDSGRGTKNIQYF.

CDR3 nucleotides: TGTGCCAGCCAAAGAGGGACTATCACAGATACGCAGTATTTT. Protein: CASQRGTITDTQYF. V is TRBV6-5 and J is TRBJ2-3; 7 bases map to TRBD2. V was pared by 8 bases and J by 2 bases, with 7 bases of the junction left unmatched. Germline values: CDR1 MNHEY, CDR2 SVGAGI. CDR3 length: 14 amino acids.

CDR3 sequence: CASSPGQGAETQYF. The CDR3 coding sequence is TGCGCCAGCAGCCCGGGACAGGGGGCTGAGACCCAGTACTTC. The chain links TRBV5-1 to TRBJ2-5; 12 bases align to TRBD1. The ends lost 4 bases at V and 5 bases at J; junction bases unmatched: 3. Germline values: CDR1 SGHRS, CDR2 YFSETQ. The CDR3 spans 14 residues.

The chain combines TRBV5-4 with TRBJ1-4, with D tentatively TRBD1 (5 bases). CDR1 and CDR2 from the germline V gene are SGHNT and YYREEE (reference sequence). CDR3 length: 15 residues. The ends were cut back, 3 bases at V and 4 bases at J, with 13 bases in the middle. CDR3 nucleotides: TGTGCCAGCAGCTGGGGACGGGGTGATAATGAAAAACTGTTTTTT. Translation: CASSWGRGDNEKLFF.

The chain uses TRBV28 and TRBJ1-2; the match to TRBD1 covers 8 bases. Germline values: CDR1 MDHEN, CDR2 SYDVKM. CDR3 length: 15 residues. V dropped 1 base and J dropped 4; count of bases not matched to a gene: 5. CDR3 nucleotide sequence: TGTGCCAGCAGTTTATTAGCAGGGGGCGGCTATGGCTACACCTTC. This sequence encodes CASSLLAGGGYGYTF.

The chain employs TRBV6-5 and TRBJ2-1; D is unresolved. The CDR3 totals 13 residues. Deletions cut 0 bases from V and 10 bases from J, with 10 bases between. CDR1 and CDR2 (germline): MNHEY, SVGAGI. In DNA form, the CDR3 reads TGTGCCAGCAGTTACTCGGTGGGGTCCGAGCAGTTCTTC. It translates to CASSYSVGSEQFF.

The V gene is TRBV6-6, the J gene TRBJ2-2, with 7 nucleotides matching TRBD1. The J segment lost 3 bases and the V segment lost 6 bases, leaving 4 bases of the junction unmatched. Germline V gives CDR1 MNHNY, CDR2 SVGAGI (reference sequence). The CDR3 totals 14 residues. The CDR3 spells CASRRTGDTGELFF. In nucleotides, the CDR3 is TGTGCCAGCAGGCGGACAGGCGACACCGGGGAGCTGTTTTTT.

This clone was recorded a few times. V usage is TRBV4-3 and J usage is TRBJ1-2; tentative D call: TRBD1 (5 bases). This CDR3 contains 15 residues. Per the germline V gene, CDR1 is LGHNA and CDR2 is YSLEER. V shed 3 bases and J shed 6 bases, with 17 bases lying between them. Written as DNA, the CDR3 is TGCGCCAGCAGCCACCGAGGGACTCCTGGTCATGGCTACACCTTC. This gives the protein CASSHRGTPGHGYTF.